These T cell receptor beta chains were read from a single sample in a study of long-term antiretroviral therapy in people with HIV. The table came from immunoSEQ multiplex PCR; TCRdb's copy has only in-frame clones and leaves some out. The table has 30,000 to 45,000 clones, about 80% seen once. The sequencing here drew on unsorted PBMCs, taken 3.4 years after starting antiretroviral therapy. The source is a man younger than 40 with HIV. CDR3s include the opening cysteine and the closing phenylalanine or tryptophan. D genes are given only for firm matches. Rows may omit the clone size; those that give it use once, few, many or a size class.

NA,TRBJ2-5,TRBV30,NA,TGTGCCTGGAGTTTTTCAGAAGAGACCCAGTACTTC,CAWSFSEETQYF
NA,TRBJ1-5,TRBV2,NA,TGTGCCAGCGGCGGGGATTTCCGACAGCCCCAGCATTTT,CASGGDFRQPQHF
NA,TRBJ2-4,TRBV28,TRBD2,TGTGCCAGCAGTTCGCACACTAGCGGGAGGGCCAAAAACATTCAGTACTTC,CASSSHTSGRAKNIQYF
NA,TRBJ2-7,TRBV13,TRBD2,TGTGCCAGCAGCGCCCGGACTAGTGTCGAGCAGTACTTC,CASSARTSVEQYF
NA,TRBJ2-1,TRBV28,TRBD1,TGTGCCAGCACTCGCGGACAGGTTTTCGATGAGCAGTTCTTC,CASTRGQVFDEQFF
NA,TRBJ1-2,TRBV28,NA,TGTGCCAGCAGTTTGGCTGGGGGCGCCAACTATGGCTACACCTTC,CASSLAGGANYGYTF
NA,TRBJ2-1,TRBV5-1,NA,TGCGCCAGCAGCTTTACTAGGGGCAATGAGCAGTTCTTC,CASSFTRGNEQFF
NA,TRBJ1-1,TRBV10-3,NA,TGTGCCATCAGTGAGTTGGAGGGCGAGGCTGAAGCTTTCTTT,CAISELEGEAEAFF
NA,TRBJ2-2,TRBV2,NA,TGTGCCAGCAGTGTGGACAGTCTGAACACCGGGGAGCTGTTTTTT,CASSVDSLNTGELFF
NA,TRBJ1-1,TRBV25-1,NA,TGTGCCAGCTCGACAGGAGTATTGAACACTGAAGCTTTCTTT,CASSTGVLNTEAFF
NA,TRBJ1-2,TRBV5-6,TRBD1,TGTGCCAGCAGCCAGGGGCCTGACAGGGCGGGCTGGGGCTACACCTTC,CASSQGPDRAGWGYTF
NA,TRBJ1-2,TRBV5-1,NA,TGCGCCAGCAGCTTGCCCGGAAACTATGGCTACACCTTC,CASSLPGNYGYTF
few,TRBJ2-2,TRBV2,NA,TGTGCCAGCAAAGAACAGGGTACAGGCGGGGAGCTGTTTTTT,CASKEQGTGGELFF
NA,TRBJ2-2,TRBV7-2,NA,TGTGCCAGCGATTGGACAGCCTACACCGGGGAGCTGTTTTTT,CASDWTAYTGELFF
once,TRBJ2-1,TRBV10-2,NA,TGCGCCAGCAGTGGCTCGCTTGATGGACTCAGCTCCTACAGTGAGCAGTTCTTC,CASSGSLDGLSSYSEQFF
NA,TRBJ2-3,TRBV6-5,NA,TGTGCCAGCAGTTACCTAGCGAAGAGCACAGATACGCAGTATTTT,CASSYLAKSTDTQYF
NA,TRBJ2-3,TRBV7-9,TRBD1,TGTGCCAGCAGCCGGACAGGGGGCATTCAAGATACGCAGTATTTT,CASSRTGGIQDTQYF
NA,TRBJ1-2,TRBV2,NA,TGTGCCAGCAGTGATACGAGGACAGCCGTCTATGGCTACACCTTC,CASSDTRTAVYGYTF
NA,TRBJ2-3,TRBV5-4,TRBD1,TGTGCCAGCAGCTTTCCGGGACAGGGGATCACAGATACGCAGTATTTT,CASSFPGQGITDTQYF
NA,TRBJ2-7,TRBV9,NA,TGTGCCAGCAGCGTAGACGGGGGAGCCTCCTACGAGCAGTACTTC,CASSVDGGASYEQYF
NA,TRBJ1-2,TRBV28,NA,TGTGCCAGCGGATATGGATGGTACACCTTC,CASGYGWYTF
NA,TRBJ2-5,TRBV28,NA,TGTGCCAGCAGTTCTTCCCGCGCTGGTGGTGAGACCCAGTACTTC,CASSSSRAGGETQYF
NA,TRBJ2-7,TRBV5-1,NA,TGCGCCAGCAGCTTGGGTGGAGGGAGTTGGGAGCAGTACTTC,CASSLGGGSWEQYF
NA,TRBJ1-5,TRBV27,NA,TGTGCCAGCAGTAGTCTAATATTCAATCAGCCCCAGCATTTT,CASSSLIFNQPQHF
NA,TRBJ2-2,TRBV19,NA,TGTGCCAGTAGTATAGGGGGAACCGGGGAGCTGTTTTTT,CASSIGGTGELFF
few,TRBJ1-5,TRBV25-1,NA,TGTGCCAGCAGTGGTAGGGGTACTGGTCAGCCCCAGCATTTT,CASSGRGTGQPQHF
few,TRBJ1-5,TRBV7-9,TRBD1,TGTGCCAGCAGCTTAGGGCAGGGGGCCCGTAGCAATCAGCCCCAGCATTTT,CASSLGQGARSNQPQHF
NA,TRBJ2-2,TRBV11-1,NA,TGTGCCAGCAGCCCCCGTGGTAGCGCGACCGGGGAGCTGTTTTTT,CASSPRGSATGELFF
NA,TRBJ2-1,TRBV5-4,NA,TGTGCCAGCAGCTCCCGGCGGGTTAATGAGCAGTTCTTC,CASSSRRVNEQFF
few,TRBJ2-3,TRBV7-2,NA,TGTGCCAGCAGCCCTTACATGAGCACAGATACGCAGTATTTT,CASSPYMSTDTQYF
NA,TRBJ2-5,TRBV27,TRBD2,TGTGCCAGCAGTTTCCTAGCGGGTCTCCAAGAGACCCAGTACTTC,CASSFLAGLQETQYF
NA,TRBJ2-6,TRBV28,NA,TGTGCCAGCAGTTTCTTTATTTCTGGGGCCAACGTCCTGACTTTC,CASSFFISGANVLTF
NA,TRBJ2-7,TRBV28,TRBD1,TGTGCCAGCAGTCCCAGACCGCCTTTCCGGGACAGCGAGAACTACGAGCAGTACTTC,CASSPRPPFRDSENYEQYF
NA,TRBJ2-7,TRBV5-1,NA,TGCGCCAGCAGCTTACCGACAGTAACCTACGAGCAGTACTTC,CASSLPTVTYEQYF
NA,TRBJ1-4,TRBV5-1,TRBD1,TGCGCCAGCAGCTTGTTGAGGGGGCAGGATGAAAAACTGTTTTTT,CASSLLRGQDEKLFF
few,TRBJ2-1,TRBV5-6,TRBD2,TGTGCCAGCAGCTTGGGCGGGAGGGCTGTTGAGCAGTTCTTC,CASSLGGRAVEQFF
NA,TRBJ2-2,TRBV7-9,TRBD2,TGTGCCAGCAGCTCGACTAGCGGGAGGGCCAGTGCCGGGGAGCTGTTTTTT,CASSSTSGRASAGELFF
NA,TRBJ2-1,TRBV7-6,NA,TGTGCCAGCAGCCGACTTACGGCCGTCTCCTACAATGAGCAGTTCTTC,CASSRLTAVSYNEQFF
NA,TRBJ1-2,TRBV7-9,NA,TGTGCCAGCAGCCCAAGGACGGAACTTGGCTATGGCTACACCTTC,CASSPRTELGYGYTF
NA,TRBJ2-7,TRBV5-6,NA,TGTGCCAGCAGCTCCGCCCCTAGGGATGACGAGCAGTACTTC,CASSSAPRDDEQYF
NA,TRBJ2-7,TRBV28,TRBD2,TGTGCCAGCAGTTCCGCCACTAGCGGGCAATCTAACGAGCAGTACTTC,CASSSATSGQSNEQYF
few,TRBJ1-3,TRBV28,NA,TGTGCCAGCAGTTTCGGGGGCATGGGAAACACCATATATTTT,CASSFGGMGNTIYF
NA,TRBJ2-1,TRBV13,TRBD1,TGTGCCAGCAGCCCCACTGGACAGGGGATCTATGAGCAGTTCTTC,CASSPTGQGIYEQFF
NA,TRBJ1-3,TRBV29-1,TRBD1,TGCAGCGTGGAGGGACAGGGGCTAAACACCATATATTTT,CSVEGQGLNTIYF
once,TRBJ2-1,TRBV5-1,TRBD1,TGCGCCAGCAGCTTAACCGGGACAGTAAACAATGAGCAGTTCTTC,CASSLTGTVNNEQFF
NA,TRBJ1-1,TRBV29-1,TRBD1,TGCAGCGTTGAGGGTAATCAGGGGGCGGCCACTGAAGCTTTCTTT,CSVEGNQGAATEAFF
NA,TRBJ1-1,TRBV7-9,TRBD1,TGTGCCAGCAGCTCCGGACAGGGGGTGTTGGGTGAAGCTTTCTTT,CASSSGQGVLGEAFF
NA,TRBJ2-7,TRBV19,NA,TGTGCCAGTATGGATAATATTGGTGGGGACGAGCAGTACTTC,CASMDNIGGDEQYF
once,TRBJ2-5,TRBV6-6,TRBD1,TGTGCCAGCAGTTGGGACAGAGAGACCCAGTACTTC,CASSWDRETQYF